These 12 T cell receptor beta chains share one sample of origin, sequenced in a study of blood T cells in healthy people across ages. Alongside a J-beta primer mix, a sample-barcoded 5' primer served in a second PCR lasting about 7 to 11 cycles. TCRdb reprocessed the 5' RACE reads via MiXCR and lists one record per CDR3 protein. This table has hundreds of thousands of distinct CDR3 sequences, over 20% appearing once. The specimen sequenced was blood. These receptors were taken from a man aged 70-80 years in good health.

V usage is TRBV30 and J usage is TRBJ2-1; TRBD1 aligns across 7 bases. The CDR3 is 11 amino acids. Looked up from germline, CDR1 is GTSNPN and CDR2 is SVGIG (reference sequence). Trimming at V came to 1 base and at J to 9 bases, leaving 0 bases not matched to a gene. CDR3: CAWSAGGEQFF. The DNA of the CDR3 is TGTGCCTGGAGTGCAGGGGGTGAGCAGTTCTTC.

CDR3 loop: CAFRQRQGDSPLHF. CDR3 sequence (DNA): TGTGCCTTCCGTCAGAGACAGGGTGATTCACCCCTCCACTTT. The chain links TRBV30 to TRBJ1-6; 7 bases match TRBD1. Germline loops: CDR1 GTSNPN, CDR2 SVGIG (reference sequence). V shed 7 bases and J 8 bases; nucleotides not matched to a gene: 11. The CDR3 is 14 residues long. Based on the CDR3 plus reference TRBV30 and TRBJ1-6, the full variable domain is SQTIHQWPATLVQPVGSPLSLECTVEGTSNPNLYWYRQAAGRGLQLLFYSVGIGQISSEVPQNLSASRPQDRQFILSSKKLLLSDSGFYLCAFRQRQGDSPLHFGNGTRLTVT.

This clonotype was counted a few times. The junction departs from the called germline gene at one end, perhaps through a read error. V and J are TRBV5-1 and TRBJ2-1; perhaps TRBD2 as D (5 bases). From germline, CDR1 is SGHRS and CDR2 YFSETQ. The CDR3 spans 15 residues. The CDR3 nucleotides read TGCGCCCGCAGCTTCAGGCTAGCAGCGAACAATGAGCAGTTCTTC. Residues: CARSFRLAANNEQFF.

The sample holds a few counts of this clonotype. The CDR3 protein is CASSLGSAENNEQFF. The CDR3 nucleotides read TGTGCCAGCAGTTTAGGAAGCGCCGAAAACAATGAGCAGTTCTTC. The gene calls are TRBV12-3 or TRBV12-4 and TRBJ2-1; no clear D. CDR3 size: 15 residues. Trimming cost V 1 base and J 5 bases, with 12 bases left between them.

This clonotype was recorded a few times. The chain carries TRBV6-6 and TRBJ2-7; D is possibly TRBD1 (6 bases). V lost 7 bases to trimming and J lost 6 bases, with 10 bases between them. This CDR3 has 11 residues. Per the germline V gene, CDR1 is MNHNY and CDR2 is SVGAGI (reference sequence). The CDR3 spells CASTQGREQYV. The CDR3, as DNA: TGTGCCAGCACCCAGGGGCGCGAGCAGTACGTC.

This clonotype came up a few times. The rearrangement joins TRBV5-1 to TRBJ1-3, with D unresolved. The CDR3 covers 16 residues. Per germline, CDR1 SGHRS and CDR2 YFSETQ. V lost 4 bases and J 1 base, leaving 15 bases between the germline ends. CDR3 nucleotide sequence: TGCGCCAGCAGCCCAAGAGGTCTCAAGTCTGGAAACACCATATATTTT. This translates into CASSPRGLKSGNTIYF.

This clonotype was detected a few times. The chain uses TRBV7-9 and TRBJ1-2; 8 nucleotides match TRBD1. The CDR3 runs 15 residues. Germline V CDR1 and CDR2: SEHNR, FQNEAQ (reference sequence). The junction had 10 bases not matched to a gene; V was cut back by 5 bases and J by 5 bases. The CDR3 reads CASSLWTGPSYGYTF. Here the CDR3 DNA reads TGTGCCAGCAGCCTTTGGACAGGGCCTTCTTATGGCTACACCTTC.

This clonotype has only a few counts. The chain links TRBV4-3 to TRBJ2-1, with 8 bases identical to TRBD1. There are 15 residues in the CDR3. Germline CDR1 and CDR2: LGHNA and YSLEER. Unmatched junction bases numbered 1, after V lost 0 bases and J lost 3 bases. This chain's CDR3 is CASSQEQGDYNEQFF. CDR3 coding DNA: TGCGCCAGCAGCCAAGAACAGGGGGACTACAATGAGCAGTTCTTC.

The rearrangement uses TRBV18 and TRBJ1-4; D remains unclear. The germline V gene encodes CDR1 KGHSH and CDR2 LQKENI. The CDR3 totals 15 residues. V was cut by 0 bases and J by 4 bases, with 9 bases left in between. The CDR3 reads CASSPPRRFNEKLFF. In DNA, the CDR3 is TGTGCCAGCTCACCACCTAGGCGGTTTAATGAAAAACTGTTTTTT.

V and J are TRBV27 and TRBJ2-3, with no clear D. The length of the CDR3 is 14 residues. CDR1 is MNHEY, CDR2 SMNVEV, per germline (reference sequence). The V gene lost 6 bases and the J gene lost 1 base, with 11 bases spanning the gap. The CDR3 bases are TGTGCCAGCAGCGCACTCCTCGGCACAGATACGCAGTATTTT. Translation gives CASSALLGTDTQYF.

The chain couples TRBV29-1 to TRBJ1-1; TRBD1 might be the D (6 bases). Germline values: CDR1 SQVTM, CDR2 ANQGSEA. Trimming stripped 6 bases from V and 4 bases from J, with 15 bases between. The CDR3 loop spans 13 amino acids. The DNA for the CDR3 is TGCAGCGTGAGTAGGACAGCGGGCACTGAAGCTTTCTTT. Protein: CSVSRTAGTEAFF.

This chain links TRBV4-2 with TRBJ2-3; 8 bases are a match to TRBD2. Germline V CDR1 and CDR2: LGHNA, YNFKEQ. The ends lost 1 base at V and 0 bases at J; junction bases unmatched: 9. This CDR3 region has 18 residues. CDR3 residues: CASSQVGAAGASTDTQYF. CDR3 sequence (DNA): TGTGCCAGCAGCCAAGTAGGTGCAGCGGGGGCCAGCACAGATACGCAGTATTTT.